These 29 T cell receptor beta chains originate from one sample sequenced in a study of lymphopenia after photon versus proton radiotherapy. Clones were read by immunoSEQ multiplex PCR, and TCRdb kept only the in-frame ones, dropping some. The data hold approximately 170,000 clones, with 75% to 90% observed a single time. The source was peripheral blood, collected from a patient treated with photon-based radiotherapy. The receptors come from a man aged 50 or older with gastric cancer.

Comments on this clone: A much larger clone differs by one base, so this may be a read error. This chain links TRBV5-4 with TRBJ2-7; 11 positions match TRBD1. CDR3 length: 14 residues. Germline V CDR1 and CDR2: SGHNT, YYREEE (reference sequence). V gave up 4 bases and J gave up 3 bases; unmatched junction bases: 3. The CDR3 coding sequence is TGTGCCAGCAGCCCCGGGACAGGGGGCTACGAGCAGTACTTC. Protein sequence: CASSPGTGGYEQYF.

There are a few counts of this clone. J is TRBJ2-3 and V is TRBV5-6; D remains unclear. The germline V gene encodes CDR1 SGHDT and CDR2 YYEEEE. Trimming left V 5 bases short and J 7 bases short, with 11 bases between. The CDR3 is 12 amino acids. This CDR3 reads CASRSSKNTQYF. In DNA, the CDR3 is TGTGCCAGCAGAAGTAGCAAAAATACGCAGTATTTT.

This chain joins TRBV27 and TRBJ2-4; perhaps D is TRBD1 or TRBD2 (5 bases each). The CDR3 runs 17 residues. Germline V gives CDR1 MNHEY, CDR2 SMNVEV (reference sequence). Deletions cut 3 bases from V and 1 base from J, with 16 bases between. DNA for the CDR3: TGTGCCAGCAGTTTCACCATGGGGGAGTGGGCCAAAAACATTCAGTACTTC. This sequence encodes CASSFTMGEWAKNIQYF.

The rearrangement uses TRBV10-3 and TRBJ1-1; tentatively, D is TRBD1 (6 bases). Germline assignment: CDR1 ENHRY and CDR2 SYGVKD. The CDR3 spans 14 residues. Between the trimmed V and J ends, which lost 6 bases and 1 base, there was a span of 12 bases. CDR3 loop: CAISLQGGNTEAFF. The CDR3 coding sequence is TGTGCCATCAGCCTACAGGGAGGGAACACTGAAGCTTTCTTT.

This clone showed up just once. The chain links TRBV28 to TRBJ1-3; no firm D call. The CDR3 has 15 amino acids. V was shortened by 3 bases and J by 0 bases, with 9 bases between the two germline ends. Germline loops: CDR1 MDHEN, CDR2 SYDVKM. The CDR3 DNA reads TGTGCCAGCAGTTTGAACAGTAACTCTGGAAACACCATATATTTT. As protein: CASSLNSNSGNTIYF.

V gene TRBV18 combines with J gene TRBJ1-5; 7 bases are shared with TRBD1. The CDR3 runs 15 residues. Looked up from germline, CDR1 is KGHSH and CDR2 is LQKENI. V dropped 1 base and J dropped 3; count of bases not matched to a gene: 3. CDR3 sequence (DNA): TGTGCCAGCTCACCACGACAGGGATACAATCAGCCCCAGCATTTT. This codes for CASSPRQGYNQPQHF.

The chain links TRBV7-9 to TRBJ2-7, with TRBD2 matching over 9 bases. Germline V lookup: CDR1 SEHNR, CDR2 FQNEAQ (reference sequence). This CDR3 is built from 19 residues. After removal of 5 bases from V and 2 bases from J, the junction contained 19 bases not matched to a gene. The CDR3 bases are TGTGCCAGCAGCCCCCCCGCCGGGCCGAGTGCGGGAGGGCCCTACGAGCAGTACTTC. The encoded protein is CASSPPAGPSAGGPYEQYF.

This chain links TRBV18 with TRBJ1-3; D call uncertain. The CDR3 sequence is 14 residues long. Germline lookup yields CDR1 KGHSH and CDR2 LQKENI. Trimming pared 3 bases from V and 1 base from J, leaving 7 bases between. The CDR3 loop reads CASSPSPSGNTIYF. CDR3 sequence (DNA): TGTGCCAGCTCACCCAGCCCGTCTGGAAACACCATATATTTT.

J is TRBJ2-2 and V is TRBV28; D possibly corresponds to TRBD2 (5 bases). Germline V lookup: CDR1 MDHEN, CDR2 SYDVKM. The CDR3 covers 14 residues. V was trimmed by 4 bases and J by 9 bases, leaving 15 bases between them. The CDR3, as DNA: TGTGCCAGCAGTTCCTCCCGCGGGCCTCGGGAGCTGTTTTTT. It encodes CASSSSRGPRELFF.

The J gene is TRBJ1-1, the V gene TRBV4-1, with a weak D call TRBD1 (5 bases). The CDR3 is made up of 14 amino acids. V was shortened by 1 base and J by 4 bases, with 10 bases between the two germline ends. Germline V CDR1 and CDR2: MGHRA, YSYEKL. In nucleotides, the CDR3 is TGCGCCAGCAGCCAAGTTGGGGGTTCCACTGAAGCTTTCTTT. Translating gives CASSQVGGSTEAFF.

The chain has TRBV5-1 and TRBJ2-2; D ambiguous. The CDR3 extends over 13 amino acids. With 1 base removed from V and 5 bases from J, the gap between germline ends came to 6 bases. The germline V gene encodes CDR1 SGHRS and CDR2 YFSETQ. The CDR3 DNA follows: TGCGCCAGCAGCTTGTTGGGGACCGGGGAGCTGTTTTTT. Translated, it gives CASSLLGTGELFF.

The V call is TRBV5-1, the J call TRBJ1-5; no firm D call. V lost 0 bases to trimming and J lost 3 bases, with 10 bases between them. The CDR3 runs 15 residues. Germline V gene lookup returns CDR1 SGHRS and CDR2 YFSETQ. The chain's CDR3 is CASSLGPAYNQPQHF. In DNA form, the CDR3 reads TGCGCCAGCAGCTTGGGTCCGGCCTACAATCAGCCCCAGCATTTT. Drawing the rest from reference TRBV5-1 and TRBJ1-5, the complete variable domain is KAGVTQTPRYLIKTRGQQVTLSCSPISGHRSVSWYQQTPGQGLQFLFEYFSETQRNKGNFPGRFSGRQFSNSRSEMNVSTLELGDSALYLCASSLGPAYNQPQHFGDGTRLSIL.

The V call is TRBV6-1, the J call TRBJ1-3; weak D call: TRBD1 (5 bases). The CDR3 contains 15 residues. CDR1 is MNHNS and CDR2 is SASEGT in the germline V gene. V lost 3 bases and J lost 2, with 11 bases in between. This CDR3 reads CASSEMTAPGNTIYF. Here the CDR3 DNA reads TGTGCCAGCAGTGAGATGACAGCTCCTGGAAACACCATATATTTT.

The chain carries TRBV18 and TRBJ1-1; D remains unclear. Per the germline V gene, CDR1 is KGHSH and CDR2 is LQKENI. Trimming removed 3 bases from V and 2 bases from J, with 7 bases in between. This CDR3 comprises 13 residues. The CDR3, as DNA: TGTGCCAGCTCACCCGACACCAACACTGAAGCTTTCTTT. Its translation: CASSPDTNTEAFF.

V gene TRBV19 combines with J gene TRBJ1-4; the D is unclear. Germline values: CDR1 LNHDA, CDR2 SQIVND (reference sequence). With 9 bases removed from V and 7 bases from J, the gap between germline ends came to 15 bases. The CDR3 runs to 13 residues. In DNA form, the CDR3 reads TGTGCCAGCTTGGAGTGGGCATCTGAAAAACTGTTTTTT. Translating it yields CASLEWASEKLFF.

The chain joins TRBV5-4 to TRBJ2-7; D gene uncertain. Germline loops: CDR1 SGHNT, CDR2 YYREEE (reference sequence). V was clipped by 4 bases and J by 5 bases, with 16 bases between them. The CDR3 contains 14 residues. The CDR3 reads CASSLPSYGDEQYF. Here the CDR3 DNA reads TGTGCCAGCAGCCTGCCTAGTTACGGAGACGAGCAGTACTTC.

This chain joins TRBV2 and TRBJ2-7; a possible D gene is TRBD1 (5 bases). V was pared by 6 bases and J by 0 bases, with 9 bases between. CDR1 and CDR2 from the germline V gene are SNHLY and FYNNEI. The CDR3 contains 13 residues. The CDR3 reads CASRGVYSYEQYF. CDR3 nucleotide sequence: TGTGCCAGCAGAGGGGTATACTCCTACGAGCAGTACTTC.

Details on this clone: Germline and junction disagree at one end, which may indicate a read error. The chain couples TRBV2 to TRBJ2-5; 10 nucleotides agree with TRBD1. The CDR3 is made up of 13 amino acids. Germline CDR1 is SNHLY and CDR2 is FYNNEI. The DNA of the CDR3 is TGTGCCAGCGGTGACAGGGGGCAGGGGACCCAGTACTTC. Translating gives CASGDRGQGTQYF.

The chain recombines TRBV10-3 with TRBJ2-1; tentative D call: TRBD1 (6 bases). CDR1 and CDR2 (germline): ENHRY, SYGVKD. This CDR3 region has 17 residues. Trimming removed 7 bases at V and 6 bases at J, with 25 bases between. The CDR3 sequence is CAIKGGLQQGPLNEQFF. In nucleotides, the CDR3 is TGTGCCATCAAGGGTGGTCTCCAACAGGGCCCCCTCAATGAGCAGTTCTTC.

This sequence joins TRBV11-2 and TRBJ2-7; D is unresolved. The CDR3 spans 14 residues. With 0 bases removed from V and 3 bases from J, the gap between germline ends came to 9 bases. Germline CDR1 and CDR2: SGHAT and FQNNGV. CDR3 nucleotides: TGTGCCAGCAGCTTAGAGCCACTTAACTACGAGCAGTACTTC. Residues: CASSLEPLNYEQYF.

The chain links TRBV28 to TRBJ1-2; 8 positions agree with TRBD1. The CDR3 totals 16 residues. Per germline, CDR1 MDHEN and CDR2 SYDVKM. J was trimmed by 2 bases and V by 3 bases; bases with no gene match: 8. The CDR3 sequence: CASSFRGQGGNYGYTF. CDR3 sequence (DNA): TGTGCCAGCAGTTTTCGTGGACAGGGCGGAAACTATGGCTACACCTTC.

Only one count was recorded for this clone. Written as DNA, the CDR3 is TGTGCCACCAGCACCCGGCGGAACCAAGAGACCCAGTACTTC. Protein: CATSTRRNQETQYF. V is TRBV15 and J is TRBJ2-5; D unresolved. This CDR3 has 14 residues. Per germline, CDR1 LNHNV and CDR2 YYDKDF (reference sequence). V lost 4 bases and J lost 0, with 9 bases in between.

The chain is built from TRBV7-2 and TRBJ1-4; a possible D gene is TRBD1 (6 bases). CDR3 length: 16 amino acids. Germline lookup yields CDR1 SGHTA and CDR2 FQGNSA. V was pared by 6 bases and J by 2 bases, with 16 bases between. CDR3 loop: CASSPQGGVTNEKLFF. For the CDR3, the DNA is TGTGCCAGCAGTCCACAGGGAGGGGTCACTAATGAAAAACTGTTTTTT. The complete variable domain, with remaining parts taken from reference TRBV7-2 and TRBJ1-4, reads GAGVSQSPSNKVTEKGKDVELRCDPISGHTALYWYRQSLGQGLEFLIYFQGNSAPDKSGLPSDRFSAERTGGSVSTLTIQRTQQEDSAVYLCASSPQGGVTNEKLFFGSGTQLSVL.

CDR3: CASSLFANTGELFF. CDR3 sequence (DNA): TGTGCCAGCAGCCTCTTCGCGAACACCGGGGAGCTGTTTTTT. The chain is built from TRBV27 and TRBJ2-2; D gene ambiguous. This CDR3 has 14 residues. With 6 bases removed from V and 0 bases from J, the gap between germline ends came to 8 bases. Per germline, CDR1 MNHEY and CDR2 SMNVEV (reference sequence).

The chain carries TRBV30 and TRBJ1-4, with 7 bases identical to TRBD1. Trimming took 1 base from V and 7 from J; bases not matched to a gene: 9. CDR1 is GTSNPN and CDR2 is SVGIG in the germline V gene (reference sequence). CDR3 length: 15 amino acids. The CDR3 nucleotides are TGTGCCTGGAGTGCCAACAGGGGCGCGTCTGAAAAACTGTTTTTT. Its translation: CAWSANRGASEKLFF.

V gene TRBV11-2 combines with J gene TRBJ2-1; 13 bases agree with TRBD2. This CDR3 is 15 amino acids long. Germline V gives CDR1 SGHAT, CDR2 FQNNGV. The V segment lost 5 bases and the J segment 7 bases; nucleotides outside the gene matches: 5. The CDR3 spells CASSLRTSGSNEQFF. The CDR3 DNA is TGTGCCAGCAGCCTCAGGACTAGCGGGAGTAATGAGCAGTTCTTC.

The rearrangement links TRBV11-2 to TRBJ2-1; a weak D match, TRBD2 (5 bases). This CDR3 region has 16 residues. CDR1 is SGHAT and CDR2 is FQNNGV in the germline V gene. Trimming left V 5 bases short and J 6 bases short, with 20 bases between. The CDR3 DNA sequence: TGTGCCAGCAGCCCCACCCGAGGGCCAAGTGGCAATGAGCAGTTCTTC. It codes for CASSPTRGPSGNEQFF.

This clone was detected once. The chain is built from TRBV6-1 and TRBJ2-2, with 8 positions matching TRBD2. CDR1 and CDR2 (germline): MNHNS, SASEGT. Unmatched junction bases numbered 10, after V lost 3 bases and J lost 7 bases. The CDR3 has 16 residues. This CDR3 is CASSERGDNAHGELFF. CDR3 DNA sequence: TGTGCCAGCAGTGAGCGGGGGGACAACGCGCACGGGGAGCTGTTTTTT.

This clone was seen once. The CDR3 loop reads CASSIDKGGRADTQYF. DNA for the CDR3: TGTGCCAGTAGTATAGATAAAGGGGGCAGAGCAGATACGCAGTATTTT. V is TRBV19 and J is TRBJ2-3, with TRBD1 matching over 7 bases. Germline loops: CDR1 LNHDA, CDR2 SQIVND (reference sequence). The junction had 7 bases not matched to a gene; V was cut back by 0 bases and J by 4 bases. The CDR3 totals 16 residues.